This T cell receptor beta chain was found in a study of T cells after yellow fever vaccination. Study findings and constraints: Sorted memory cells at day 0 lacked detectable levels of almost all vaccine-responding clonotypes.

Germline values: CDR1 KGHDR, CDR2 SFDVKD. V trimming: 5 bases; J trimming: 0 bases; junction bases outside the gene matches: 3. The CDR3 extends over 15 amino acids. This clonotype was seen repeatedly, ten times or more. UMIs were added to TCR cDNA along with a universal primer site when it was made by 5'RACE template switching. TCRdb processed the 5' RACE reads anew with MiXCR; each CDR3 protein has one entry. The sample holds 12,000 to 15,000 distinct CDR3 sequences; 6% to 9.5% are singletons and the top ten take about 1.6%. The V gene is TRBV24-1, the J gene TRBJ2-5, with TRBD1 identical over 9 bases. Sequencing used PBMCs, either bulk or a sorted T-cell subset (CD4+, CD8+, memory, or dextramer-sorted; not recorded which), obtained on the day of the yellow fever booster vaccination. This receptor was taken from a young man who received the YFV17D yellow fever vaccine. This chain's CDR3 is CATSARTGDQETQYF. In DNA form, the CDR3 reads TGTGCCACCAGTGCTCGGACAGGGGACCAAGAGACCCAGTACTTC.